These T cell receptor beta chains were read from a single sample in a study of CD8+ T cells in alopecia areata. The repertoire was sequenced with immunoSEQ multiplex PCR; TCRdb's copy has only in-frame clones and lacks some. This table has some 180,000 clones, roughly 60% appearing once. The sequences come from CD4+ T cells sorted from blood, collected at week 0. The source is a human donor with alopecia areata. The CDR3 runs from the conserved cysteine through the conserved F or W. The order of the fields is V gene, D gene, J gene, clone size, CDR3 protein, CDR3 DNA. D genes are given only for firm matches. The size entry is marked missing in some rows and otherwise reads once, few, many or a size class.

>TRBV2|NA|TRBJ2-4|NA
CASSPTRDIQYF
TGTGCCAGCAGTCCTACTAGGGACATTCAGTACTTC
>TRBV29-1|NA|TRBJ2-3|NA
CSVAQGGGDTQYF
TGCAGCGTTGCACAGGGTGGTGGAGATACGCAGTATTTT
>TRBV6-1|NA|TRBJ1-4|few
CASRGRTDEKLFF
TGTGCCAGCAGGGGCAGGACCGATGAAAAACTGTTTTTT
>TRBV29-1|TRBD2|TRBJ2-1|NA
CSVELVQRGTNEQFF
TGCAGCGTTGAACTTGTCCAGCGGGGGACCAATGAGCAGTTCTTC
>TRBV4-3|NA|TRBJ2-5|NA
CASSQGAGASEQETQYF
TGCGCCAGCAGCCAAGGGGCCGGAGCTAGCGAACAAGAGACCCAGTACTTC
>TRBV27|NA|TRBJ1-1|NA
CASSPSTVGKSNTEAFF
TGTGCCAGCAGTCCCTCGACAGTGGGAAAATCGAACACTGAAGCTTTCTTT
>TRBV6-1|NA|TRBJ2-7|NA
CASRRSYEQYF
TGTGCCAGTCGTCGCTCCTACGAGCAGTACTTC
>TRBV4-3|NA|TRBJ1-6|NA
CASSQDVKGYDSPLHF
TGCGCCAGCAGCCAAGATGTAAAGGGGTACGATTCACCCCTCCACTTT
>TRBV29-1|NA|TRBJ2-7|few
CSIGQDSYEQYF
TGCAGCATCGGCCAAGACAGCTACGAGCAGTACTTC
>TRBV5-6|TRBD2|TRBJ2-1|few
CASSLSGGEQFF
TGTGCCAGCAGCCTTTCGGGGGGTGAGCAGTTCTTC
>TRBV29-1|NA|TRBJ1-4|NA
CSVVETQEKLFF
TGCAGCGTTGTGGAGACTCAAGAAAAACTGTTTTTT
>TRBV30|NA|TRBJ2-1|NA
CAWTRSGYEQFF
TGTGCTTGGACGAGGTCTGGTTATGAGCAGTTCTTC
>TRBV25-1|NA|TRBJ1-2|NA
CASSTDRTYGYTF
TGTGCCAGCAGTACGGACCGGACCTACGGCTACACCTTC
>TRBV25-1|NA|TRBJ1-4|NA
CASGGTTNEKLFF
TGTGCCAGTGGGGGGACAACTAATGAAAAACTGTTTTTT
>TRBV6-5|NA|TRBJ2-7|NA
CASSSRGTASSYEQYF
TGTGCCAGCAGTTCCCGCGGGACAGCTAGCTCCTACGAGCAGTACTTC
>TRBV5-1|NA|TRBJ2-7|NA
CASSLVSDYEQYF
TGCGCCAGCAGCTTAGTCAGCGATTACGAGCAGTACTTC
>TRBV30|NA|TRBJ1-1|NA
CAWSLLGDTEAFF
TGTGCCTGGTCCCTTTTGGGGGACACTGAAGCTTTCTTT
>TRBV29-1|NA|TRBJ1-1|NA
CSVEDLRGYGTEAFF
TGCAGCGTTGAAGACCTCAGGGGTTATGGAACTGAAGCTTTCTTT
>TRBV6-5|TRBD1|TRBJ1-2|NA
CASSRDRSPGYTF
TGTGCCAGCAGTCGGGACAGAAGTCCTGGCTACACCTTC
>TRBV2|NA|TRBJ2-1|NA
CASRRLGREQFF
TGTGCCAGCAGGAGACTAGGGCGTGAGCAGTTCTTC
>TRBV4-2|TRBD2|TRBJ2-7|NA
CASSQDPTSGEQYF
TGTGCCAGCAGCCAAGATCCGACTAGCGGGGAGCAGTACTTC
>TRBV11-2|NA|TRBJ2-7|NA
CASSLDGYEQYF
TGTGCCAGCAGCTTAGATGGGTACGAGCAGTACTTC
>TRBV9|NA|TRBJ1-1|NA
CASSVGATGNTEAFF
TGTGCCAGCAGCGTAGGGGCTACTGGGAACACTGAAGCTTTCTTT
>TRBV29-1|NA|TRBJ2-2|NA
CSVRTVNTGELFF
TGCAGCGTTCGGACGGTGAACACCGGGGAGCTGTTTTTT
>TRBV30|NA|TRBJ2-7|once
CAWRADIYEQYF
TGTGCCTGGAGGGCTGACATCTACGAGCAGTACTTC
>TRBV29-1|TRBD1|TRBJ1-2|NA
CSVGGPGGDVTYNYGYTF
TGCAGCGTCGGGGGGCCAGGGGGCGACGTTACTTATAACTATGGCTACACCTTC
>TRBV11-2|TRBD1|TRBJ1-4|few
CASSFSPTGEGEKLFF
TGTGCCAGCAGCTTCTCCCCGACAGGGGAAGGGGAAAAACTGTTTTTT
>TRBV18|TRBD1|TRBJ2-5|few
CASSPGQARETQYF
TGTGCCAGCTCACCCGGACAGGCCCGAGAGACCCAGTACTTC
>TRBV6-5|NA|TRBJ2-1|NA
CASSYSGANPYNEQFF
TGTGCCAGCAGTTACTCGGGGGCGAACCCCTACAATGAGCAGTTCTTC
>TRBV27|NA|TRBJ2-7|many
CASSLSTRGPAYEQYF
TGTGCCAGCAGTTTATCTACGCGGGGGCCCGCCTACGAGCAGTACTTC
>TRBV7-7|TRBD2|TRBJ2-3|medium-sized
CASSLGGGTTDTQYF
TGTGCCAGCAGCTTGGGCGGGGGAACCACAGATACGCAGTATTTT
>TRBV6-6|NA|TRBJ1-6|NA
CASSYSSKNLHF
TGTGCCAGCAGTTACTCGTCCAAGAACCTCCACTTT
>TRBV30|TRBD2|TRBJ2-1|once
CAWSVLAGVPNEQFF
TGTGCCTGGAGTGTACTAGCGGGGGTACCCAATGAGCAGTTCTTC
>TRBV30|NA|TRBJ2-2|NA
CAWTPLVTNTGELFF
TGTGCCTGGACACCGTTGGTTACGAACACCGGGGAGCTGTTTTTT
>TRBV4-3|NA|TRBJ2-6|few
CASSQEGLSSGANVLTF
TGCGCCAGCAGCCAAGAGGGCCTGAGCTCTGGGGCCAACGTCCTGACTTTC
>TRBV27|TRBD2|TRBJ2-1|NA
CASSKAGKSGEQFF
TGTGCCAGCAGTAAAGCGGGGAAGAGCGGTGAGCAGTTCTTC
>TRBV4-3|TRBD2|TRBJ2-7|NA
CASSQELAGPYEQYF
TGCGCCAGCAGCCAAGAGCTAGCGGGGCCCTACGAGCAGTACTTC
>TRBV10-3|TRBD1|TRBJ1-1|NA
CAISRDSVNTEAFF
TGTGCCATCAGTAGGGACAGCGTGAACACTGAAGCTTTCTTT
>TRBV5-4|NA|TRBJ2-1|NA
CASSTLTGVSYNEQFF
TGTGCCAGCAGCACCCTGACAGGAGTCTCCTACAATGAGCAGTTCTTC
>TRBV15|TRBD2|TRBJ2-5|NA
CATSRRVAGRQETQYF
TGTGCCACCAGCAGGCGAGTAGCGGGGCGACAAGAGACCCAGTACTTC